This T cell receptor (beta chain) was sequenced for a study of blood T cell repertoires in COVID-19. As for the study in general: Sources were T cells, B-cell-depleted T cells, or PBMCs; the material itself was cDNA or gDNA.

Per the original methods: Counts of nucleated cells, estimated from reference gene primer amplification, were obtained. This table comes from immunoSEQ multiplex PCR, and its TCRdb copy is limited to in-frame clones, with some not included. For V, J and clone size, that table is used; D and trimming come from the DNA. The table shows 70,000 to 95,000 clones, with over 80% occurring only once. This sequence was found in a woman aged 60-75 years with acute or convalescent COVID-19. The sample comprised peripheral blood.

The CDR3 region is CASSYRANNEQYF. In DNA, the CDR3 is TGTGCCAGCAGTTACCGCGCGAATAACGAGCAGTACTTC. The chain employs TRBV6-6 and TRBJ2-7; D is uncertain. Looked up from germline, CDR1 is MNHNY and CDR2 is SVGAGI (reference sequence). This CDR3 region has 13 residues. Between the trimmed V and J ends, which lost 2 bases and 5 bases, there was a span of 10 bases.